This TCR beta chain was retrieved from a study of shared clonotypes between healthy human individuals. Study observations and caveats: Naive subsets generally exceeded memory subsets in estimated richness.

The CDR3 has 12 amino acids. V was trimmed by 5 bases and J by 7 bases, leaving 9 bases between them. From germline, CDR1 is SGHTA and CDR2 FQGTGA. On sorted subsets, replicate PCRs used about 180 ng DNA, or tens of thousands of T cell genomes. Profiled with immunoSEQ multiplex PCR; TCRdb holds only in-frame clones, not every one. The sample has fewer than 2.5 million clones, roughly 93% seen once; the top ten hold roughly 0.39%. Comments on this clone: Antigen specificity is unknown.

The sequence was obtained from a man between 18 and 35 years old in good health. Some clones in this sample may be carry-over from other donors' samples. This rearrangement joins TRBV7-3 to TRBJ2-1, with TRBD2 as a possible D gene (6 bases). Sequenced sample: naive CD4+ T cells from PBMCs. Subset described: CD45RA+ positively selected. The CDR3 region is CASSRGTNEQFF. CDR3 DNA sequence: TGTGCCAGCAGCCGCGGGACTAATGAGCAGTTCTTC.